One and the same sample provided the 28 T cell receptor beta chains below, sequenced in a study of cytomegalovirus exposure and HLA in healthy donors. A multiplex PCR was run with 60 Vbeta primers and 13 Jbeta primers. TCRdb keeps only in-frame clones here, not all; method: immunoSEQ multiplex PCR. The profile shows about 140,000 clones, nearly 90% of them singletons. Sequenced material: PBMCs. Every receptor here comes from a woman aged 40 to 50 in good health and CMV-seronegative.

V gene TRBV9 combines with J gene TRBJ2-1; 11 bases match TRBD2. The CDR3 is 14 amino acids. The V and J ends lost 0 bases and 10 bases, in that order; junction bases with no gene match: 3. Per germline, CDR1 SGDLS and CDR2 YYNGEE. CDR3 loop: CASSVVSGRAEQFF. The CDR3 nucleotides are TGTGCCAGCAGCGTAGTTAGCGGGAGGGCCGAGCAGTTCTTC.

The chain combines TRBV21-1 with TRBJ1-5; the D call in the table, TRBD1, was not verified against the DNA. TRBV21-1 is termed a pseudogene. The CDR3 consists of 16 residues. CDR3 bases: TGTGCCAGCAGCACAGGGACAGATTATAGCAATCAGCCCCAGCATTTT. Translating it yields CASSTGTDYSNQPQHF.

The chain couples TRBV28 to TRBJ2-1, with 9 bases lining up with TRBD2. Germline V gene lookup returns CDR1 MDHEN and CDR2 SYDVKM. V lost 5 bases and J lost 1; bases outside the gene matches: 3. This CDR3 is built from 15 residues. The DNA for the CDR3 is TGTGCCAGCAGTCCGAGCGGGAGGTCCTACAATGAGCAGTTCTTC. Translated, it gives CASSPSGRSYNEQFF.

This chain connects TRBV9 to TRBJ1-1; 9 nucleotides match TRBD1. V lost 6 bases, J lost 4 bases, and 10 bases stayed unmatched. The CDR3 extends over 15 amino acids. Germline-derived CDR1 and CDR2 are SGDLS and YYNGEE. The DNA of the CDR3 is TGTGCCAGCAATTTAGGGACAGGGCTTGGCACTGAAGCTTTCTTT. Amino acids: CASNLGTGLGTEAFF.

The chain links TRBV6-5 to TRBJ1-1, with 8 bases fitting TRBD1. Unmatched junction bases numbered 10, after V lost 10 bases and J lost 6 bases. Germline CDR1 and CDR2: MNHEY and SVGAGI. This CDR3 contains 13 residues. The CDR3 sequence: CATQRTGNSEAFF. DNA for the CDR3: TGTGCCACCCAGAGGACAGGGAATTCTGAAGCTTTCTTT.

The CDR3, as DNA: TGCAGTGCCCCTACTAGCCGTGAGCAGTTCTTC. It specifies CSAPTSREQFF. The chain joins TRBV20-1 to TRBJ2-1, with D possibly being TRBD2 (6 bases). Germline lookup yields CDR1 DFQATT and CDR2 SNEGSKA (reference sequence). Between the trimmed V and J ends, which lost 6 bases and 9 bases, there was a span of 12 bases. CDR3 length equals 11 residues.

The chain employs TRBV5-1 and TRBJ2-1, with D perhaps matching TRBD1 (6 bases). CDR3 size: 14 residues. V dropped 4 bases and J dropped 8 bases, with 16 bases sitting between them. Germline assignment: CDR1 SGHRS and CDR2 YFSETQ. The CDR3 loop is CASSRQALWDEQFF. CDR3 nucleotide sequence: TGCGCCAGCAGCCGACAGGCCCTTTGGGATGAGCAGTTCTTC.

This clone has a single count. The rearrangement joins TRBV19 to TRBJ1-6, with no clear D. Trimming left V 3 bases short and J 7 bases short, with 13 bases between. CDR1 is LNHDA and CDR2 is SQIVND in the germline V gene (reference sequence). The CDR3 is made up of 15 amino acids. CDR3 loop: CASSMVERRNSPLHF. In DNA, the CDR3 is TGTGCCAGTAGTATGGTTGAAAGGAGGAATTCACCCCTCCACTTT.

This chain joins TRBV11-3 and TRBJ1-2, with TRBD1 as a possible D gene (5 bases). Germline V gene lookup returns CDR1 SGHNT and CDR2 YENEEA. This CDR3 contains 13 residues. The V end lost 5 bases, the J end lost 2 bases, and 9 bases lay between the germline ends. CDR3 loop: CASSRDRNYGYTF. The CDR3 DNA reads TGTGCCAGCAGCCGAGACAGAAACTATGGCTACACCTTC.

The gene calls are TRBV7-9 and TRBJ1-5; 7 bases map to TRBD1. CDR3 length: 15 amino acids. Germline V gene sequence: CDR1 SEHNR, CDR2 FQNEAQ (reference sequence). V lost 11 bases to trimming and J lost 0 bases; unmatched junction nucleotides: 10. The CDR3: CAVSQGVNSNQPQHF. The CDR3 DNA follows: TGTGCCGTCAGCCAGGGGGTTAATAGCAATCAGCCCCAGCATTTT.

The DNA for the CDR3 is TGTGCCAGCAGTTACCGGACAGGTGGTGGCACTGAAGCTTTCTTT. It translates to CASSYRTGGGTEAFF. This chain uses TRBV6-6 with TRBJ1-1; 7 bases are shared with TRBD1. Trimming cost V 2 bases and J 4 bases; bases outside gene matches: 7. This CDR3 spans 15 amino acids. Germline V gene sequence: CDR1 MNHNY, CDR2 SVGAGI (reference sequence).

V is TRBV19 and J is TRBJ2-3; D is ambiguous. Trimming stripped 7 bases from V and 1 base from J, with 9 bases between. CDR3 length: 13 amino acids. The germline gives CDR1 LNHDA, CDR2 SQIVND (reference sequence). The CDR3 loop is CASTPPGTDTQYF. The CDR3 DNA reads TGTGCCAGTACGCCGCCGGGCACAGATACGCAGTATTTT. Full variable domain (outside the CDR3, taken from reference TRBV19 and TRBJ2-3): DGGITQSPKYLFRKEGQNVTLSCEQNLNHDAMYWYRQDPGQGLRLIYYSQIVNDFQKGDIAEGYSVSREKKESFPLTVTSAQKNPTAFYLCASTPPGTDTQYFGPGTRLTVL.

The chain recombines TRBV6-5 with TRBJ2-7, with TRBD2 matching over 15 bases. Trimming cost V 4 bases and J 4 bases; bases outside gene matches: 2. CDR3 length: 15 amino acids. Germline assignment: CDR1 MNHEY and CDR2 SVGAGI. In DNA, the CDR3 is TGTGCCAGCAGTTCCGGGACTAGCGGGAGGTACGAGCAGTACTTC. Protein product: CASSSGTSGRYEQYF.

The chain recombines TRBV6-5 with TRBJ2-1; 8 nucleotides align to TRBD1. Germline lookup yields CDR1 MNHEY and CDR2 SVGAGI. The junction had 4 bases not matched to a gene; V was cut back by 9 bases and J by 3 bases. The CDR3 runs to 13 residues. The CDR3 DNA reads TGTGCCAGTCAGGGGGCTGGCTACAATGAGCAGTTCTTC. Translation: CASQGAGYNEQFF.

The gene calls are TRBV6-5 and TRBJ1-2, with a tentative D call TRBD1 (5 bases). Germline CDR1 MNHEY, CDR2 SVGAGI. Trimming stripped 2 bases from V and 1 base from J, with 14 bases between. The CDR3 length is 16 residues. CDR3 DNA: TGTGCCAGCAGTTACAGGCCTATAGGGGATAACTATGGCTACACCTTC. Amino acid sequence: CASSYRPIGDNYGYTF.

The gene calls are TRBV19 and TRBJ1-5; D perhaps matches TRBD1 (5 bases). V lost 0 bases and J lost 7, with 7 bases in between. The length of the CDR3 is 13 residues. Germline V gene lookup returns CDR1 LNHDA and CDR2 SQIVND (reference sequence). In DNA form, the CDR3 reads TGTGCCAGTAGTATAGACGGGGGGCAGCCCCAGCATTTT. Its protein product is CASSIDGGQPQHF.

This rearrangement joins TRBV5-1 to TRBJ1-2; D not resolved. The germline gives CDR1 SGHRS, CDR2 YFSETQ. The V gene lost 7 bases and the J gene lost 6 bases, with 13 bases spanning the gap. The CDR3 covers 12 residues. CDR3 amino acids: CASGGPLNGYTF. The CDR3 DNA sequence: TGCGCCAGCGGAGGCCCGTTGAATGGCTACACCTTC.

A remark on this clone: Other DNA sequences from this sample encode an identical CDR3 as well. The chain recombines TRBV19 with TRBJ2-1; TRBD2 matches 9 bases. V was clipped by 6 bases and J by 9 bases; unmatched bases: 6. In germline, CDR1 is LNHDA, CDR2 SQIVND (reference sequence). There are 13 residues in the CDR3. CDR3 nucleotides: TGTGCCAGTAGCATAAAGCGGGAGGCTGAGCAGTTCTTC. This gives the protein CASSIKREAEQFF.

This chain uses TRBV11-2 with TRBJ2-7; D ambiguous. The CDR3 is 14 amino acids. Trimming shortened V by 4 bases and J by 2 bases, and 12 bases separated the two germline ends. Germline V gene lookup returns CDR1 SGHAT and CDR2 FQNNGV. The CDR3 bases are TGTGCCAGCAGCTCGTCGGGTTTGGCCTACGAGCAGTACTTC. Protein: CASSSSGLAYEQYF.

The chain recombines TRBV5-1 with TRBJ2-7; maybe TRBD2 (5 bases). V lost 3 bases and J lost 3, with 10 bases in between. The germline V gene encodes CDR1 SGHRS and CDR2 YFSETQ. This CDR3 contains 13 residues. This CDR3 reads CASSSSEGYEQYF. CDR3 nucleotide sequence: TGCGCCAGCAGCTCCAGTGAGGGCTACGAGCAGTACTTC.

The J gene is TRBJ1-3, the V gene TRBV4-1; no firm D call. The V end lost 2 bases, the J end lost 7 bases, and 12 bases lay between the germline ends. The CDR3 totals 14 residues. Germline lookup yields CDR1 MGHRA and CDR2 YSYEKL. Written as DNA, the CDR3 is TGCGCCAGCAGCCAACCCAAATCCGGTAACACCATATATTTT. Its protein is CASSQPKSGNTIYF.

The J gene is TRBJ1-4, the V gene TRBV27; 10 bases align to TRBD1. Germline CDR1 is MNHEY and CDR2 is SMNVEV (reference sequence). The length of the CDR3 is 14 residues. The V segment lost 5 bases and the J segment 12 bases; nucleotides outside the gene matches: 9. The CDR3 DNA follows: TGTGCCAGCAGTAACCACCCGGGGACAGGGGAACTGTTTTTT. It yields the protein CASSNHPGTGELFF. The whole variable domain, filled in from reference TRBV27 and TRBJ1-4, reads EAQVTQNPRYLITVTGKKLTVTCSQNMNHEYMSWYRQDPGLGLRQIYYSMNVEVTDKGDVPEGYKVSRKEKRNFPLILESPSPNQTSLYFCASSNHPGTGELFFGSGTQLSVL.

The chain is built from TRBV7-9 and TRBJ2-1, with D hard to call. CDR1 and CDR2 (germline): SEHNR, FQNEAQ (reference sequence). Trimming took 3 bases from V and 5 from J, leaving 8 bases between them. The CDR3 consists of 13 residues. The CDR3 DNA sequence: TGTGCCAGCAGCTTGCTCCGAGACAATGAGCAGTTCTTC. Its protein product is CASSLLRDNEQFF.

This chain uses TRBV10-1 with TRBJ2-3, with 7 bases fitting TRBD2. The length of the CDR3 is 15 residues. Germline V gives CDR1 WNHNN, CDR2 SYGVQD (reference sequence). V lost 0 bases and J lost 3; bases outside the gene matches: 3. The CDR3 nucleotides read TGCGCCAGCAGTGAGTCCTTGGGGGGGACAGATACGCAGTATTTT. This encodes CASSESLGGTDTQYF.

In DNA form, the CDR3 reads TGTGCCAGTAATGACAGGGGTATCGGTGAAGCTTTCTTT. Protein: CASNDRGIGEAFF. The chain joins TRBV19 to TRBJ1-1; 8 bases fit TRBD1. V shed 7 bases and J 7 bases; nucleotides not matched to a gene: 8. Germline CDR1 reads LNHDA; CDR2 reads SQIVND (reference sequence). This CDR3 has 13 residues. Full variable domain (outside the CDR3, taken from reference TRBV19 and TRBJ1-1): DGGITQSPKYLFRKEGQNVTLSCEQNLNHDAMYWYRQDPGQGLRLIYYSQIVNDFQKGDIAEGYSVSREKKESFPLTVTSAQKNPTAFYLCASNDRGIGEAFFGQGTRLTVV.

The rearrangement joins TRBV10-3 to TRBJ2-1; 9 positions match TRBD1. This CDR3 is 15 amino acids long. J gave up 2 bases and V 4 bases, and 3 bases lay outside the gene matches. Germline assignment: CDR1 ENHRY and CDR2 SYGVKD. CDR3 in DNA: TGTGCCATCAGTGCTGGGACAGGGACCTACAATGAGCAGTTCTTC. Translation: CAISAGTGTYNEQFF.

The chain couples TRBV21-1 to TRBJ2-2; the table's D call of TRBD1 was not tested on the DNA. TRBV21-1 is recorded as a pseudogene. This CDR3 spans 16 amino acids. CDR3 amino acids: CASSKVRQGTGGELFF. CDR3 bases: TGTGCCAGCAGCAAAGTCCGACAGGGGACCGGCGGGGAGCTGTTTTTT.

CDR3: CATSARGNQPQHF. DNA of the CDR3: TGTGCCACCAGCGCCCGGGGCAATCAGCCCCAGCATTTT. The chain recombines TRBV15 with TRBJ1-5, with D uncertain. Germline CDR1 and CDR2: LNHNV and YYDKDF (reference sequence). There are 13 residues in the CDR3. The germline V and J ends were trimmed by 5 bases and 2 bases, with 7 bases remaining between them.